A selection of T cell receptor beta chains follows, all from one sample in a study of CD8 T cells in Susac syndrome. TCRdb independently ran MiXCR on the immunoSEQ multiplex PCR reads; one entry per CDR3 protein. The table has over 150,000 distinct CDR3 sequences, just under 95% seen once. Input material: CD4+ T cells from PBMCs. The receptors come from a human donor with Susac syndrome. Each CDR3 is given with its conserved first and last residue. D genes are given only for firm matches. Only some rows state a clone size, as once, few, many or a class for expanded clones.

-	TRBV5-1	-	TRBJ2-1	CASSLGWAGNEQFF	TGCGCCAGCAGCTTGGGTTGGGCAGGCAATGAGCAGTTCTTC
-	TRBV7-8	-	TRBJ2-1	CASSLDRWGYNEQFF	TGTGCCAGCAGCTTAGACAGGTGGGGTTACAATGAGCAGTTCTTC
-	TRBV29-1	TRBD2	TRBJ2-7	CSVSTSGLIYEQYF	TGCAGCGTTAGTACTAGCGGGCTCATTTACGAGCAGTACTTC
-	TRBV24-1	TRBD2	TRBJ2-3	CATSDFGLAGGPDTQYF	TGTGCCACCAGTGATTTCGGACTAGCGGGAGGGCCGGATACGCAGTATTTT
-	TRBV18	-	TRBJ1-3	CASSKDKGGNTIYF	TGTGCCAGCTCAAAAGACAAGGGTGGAAACACCATATATTTT
-	TRBV20-1	-	TRBJ1-1	CRGRGRDMNTEAFF	TGCAGGGGACGAGGGAGGGATATGAACACTGAAGCTTTCTTT
-	TRBV7-9	-	TRBJ2-1	CASSLAPGGGGEQFF	TGTGCCAGCAGCTTAGCACCAGGGGGGGGCGGTGAGCAGTTCTTC
once	TRBV20-1	TRBD2	TRBJ2-1	CSAGGTKEQFF	TGCAGTGCTGGCGGGACTAAAGAGCAGTTCTTC
-	TRBV2	TRBD1	TRBJ1-2	CASSILTGNGYTF	TGTGCCAGCAGTATCCTGACAGGGAATGGCTACACCTTC
-	TRBV18	-	TRBJ1-5	CASSPPASNQPQHF	TGTGCCAGCTCACCACCGGCTAGCAATCAGCCCCAGCATTTT
-	TRBV28	-	TRBJ2-1	CASSLRSRGIYNEQFF	TGTGCCAGCAGTTTAAGGAGTCGCGGGATCTACAATGAGCAGTTCTTC
-	TRBV15	TRBD1	TRBJ1-2	CATSRGDRGPPNYGYTF	TGTGCCACCAGCAGAGGGGACAGGGGTCCCCCTAACTATGGCTACACCTTC
-	TRBV28	-	TRBJ2-4	CASSPNLRAVQYF	TGTGCCAGCAGTCCGAACCTCCGGGCCGTTCAGTACTTC
-	TRBV21-1	-	TRBJ2-5	CASSKVVDYQETQYF	TGTGCCAGCAGCAAAGTTGTAGACTACCAAGAGACCCAGTACTTC
-	TRBV2	TRBD2	TRBJ2-1	CASMRNSGKEQFF	TGTGCCAGCATGAGAAATAGCGGGAAAGAGCAGTTCTTC
-	TRBV29-1	-	TRBJ2-3	CSASDGIGVTQYF	TGCAGCGCCTCCGACGGGATAGGGGTTACGCAGTATTTT
-	TRBV20-1	TRBD2	TRBJ2-5	CSARSGGPQETQYF	TGCAGTGCCCGTAGCGGGGGGCCACAAGAGACCCAGTACTTC
-	TRBV12-5	-	TRBJ1-1	CASGFLITEAFF	TGTGCTAGTGGTTTTCTAATCACTGAAGCTTTCTTT
-	TRBV11-2	-	TRBJ1-1	CASSLLAVVGGAFF	TGTGCCAGCAGCTTACTAGCGGTTGTGGGGGGAGCTTTCTTT
few	TRBV6-1	-	TRBJ2-4	CASSPTSALGIQYF	TGTGCCAGCAGTCCAACGTCGGCGCTGGGCATTCAGTACTTC
-	TRBV19	-	TRBJ2-2	CASSTPGQRSGELFF	TGTGCCAGTAGTACGCCGGGACAACGCTCCGGGGAGCTGTTTTTT
-	TRBV5-1	-	TRBJ2-7	CASSLEGPYEQYF	TGCGCCAGCAGCTTGGAGGGGCCCTACGAGCAGTACTTC
-	TRBV20-1	TRBD2	TRBJ2-3	CSARGRAGVGTDTQYF	TGCAGTGCTAGAGGCCGAGCGGGGGTGGGCACAGATACGCAGTATTTT